This passage covers 30 T cell receptor beta chains from one sample sequenced in a study of T cells in localized non-small cell lung cancer. Data came from immunoSEQ multiplex PCR; TCRdb stores just in-frame clones and leaves some out. In the table there are 28,000 or so clones, roughly 80% of which are singletons. This specimen was peripheral blood, taken before any cancer treatment. These receptor sequences come from a man aged 40 to 69 with stage III squamous cell lung carcinoma.

This chain connects TRBV19 to TRBJ2-7, with a tentative D call TRBD1 (5 bases). V lost 5 bases and J 1 base, leaving 9 bases between the germline ends. Germline CDR1 LNHDA, CDR2 SQIVND (reference sequence). The CDR3 covers 13 residues. CDR3 bases: TGTGCCAGTAGTCCGACAGCTTCCTACGAGCAGTACTTC. It codes for CASSPTASYEQYF.

This clone has only one observation. The V gene is TRBV14, the J gene TRBJ2-5, with 7 bases identical to TRBD1. V dropped 5 bases and J dropped 3; count of bases not matched to a gene: 6. The CDR3 is made up of 14 amino acids. CDR1 is SGHDN, CDR2 FVKESK, per germline. CDR3 bases: TGTGCCAGCAGCGGTTACGGGACAGAAGAGACCCAGTACTTC. Translated: CASSGYGTEETQYF.

The chain recombines TRBV6-5 with TRBJ2-2; no clear D. The CDR3 runs 15 residues. Germline V gene lookup returns CDR1 MNHEY and CDR2 SVGAGI. V shed 6 bases and J shed 4 bases, with 15 bases lying between them. The CDR3 DNA is TGTGCCAGCAGCCTCGGACCGCGAGTCACCGGGGAGCTGTTTTTT. It codes for CASSLGPRVTGELFF.

This clone was picked up a small number of times. This chain uses TRBV13 with TRBJ2-7; D perhaps matches TRBD1 (6 bases). CDR1 is PRHDT and CDR2 is FYEKMQ in the germline V gene (reference sequence). Trimming took 5 bases from V and 7 from J, leaving 21 bases between them. The CDR3 loop spans 15 amino acids. The CDR3 region is CASSIQGGYYEEQYF. In DNA form, the CDR3 reads TGTGCCAGCAGCATACAGGGTGGGTACTACGAGGAGCAGTACTTC.

This chain joins TRBV5-1 and TRBJ1-1; D is unclear. Between the trimmed V and J ends, which lost 1 base and 2 bases, there was a span of 9 bases. The CDR3 is made up of 14 amino acids. The germline V gene has CDR1 SGHRS and CDR2 YFSETQ. DNA of the CDR3: TGCGCCAGCAGCTTGACGGGGAGCAACACTGAAGCTTTCTTT. The encoded protein is CASSLTGSNTEAFF.

The genes are TRBV7-9 and TRBJ1-2; D might be TRBD1 (5 bases). Per the germline V gene, CDR1 is SEHNR and CDR2 is FQNEAQ (reference sequence). The germline V and J ends were trimmed by 2 bases and 8 bases, with 12 bases remaining between them. The CDR3 extends over 13 amino acids. DNA of the CDR3: TGTGCCAGCAGCTTAACGGGGGTCGACGGCTACACCTTC. This gives the protein CASSLTGVDGYTF.

The genes are TRBV10-1 and TRBJ2-1, with D unclear. Trimming took off 4 bases at V and 4 bases at J, with 17 bases between the two ends. Looked up from germline, CDR1 is WNHNN and CDR2 is SYGVQD (reference sequence). This CDR3 has 16 amino acids. The CDR3 loop reads CASSGRTQIIYNEQFF. The CDR3 DNA follows: TGCGCCAGCAGTGGCAGGACCCAAATAATTTACAATGAGCAGTTCTTC.

This clone was counted a few times. V and J are TRBV6-5 and TRBJ2-1, with 8 bases fitting TRBD2. V dropped 2 bases and J dropped 9; count of bases not matched to a gene: 6. This CDR3 is built from 14 residues. From germline, CDR1 is MNHEY and CDR2 SVGAGI. CDR3 DNA: TGTGCCAGCAGTTACCGGGGACTAGACAGTGAGCAGTTCTTC. Its protein is CASSYRGLDSEQFF.

The chain links TRBV14 to TRBJ2-2; 7 bases align to TRBD2. The CDR3 is 17 residues long. Germline V gene data show CDR1 as SGHDN and CDR2 as FVKESK. V was clipped by 4 bases and J by 5 bases; unmatched bases: 13. CDR3 region: CASSPSWGGSRTGELFF. CDR3 sequence (DNA): TGTGCCAGCAGCCCATCATGGGGCGGGAGTAGGACCGGGGAGCTGTTTTTT.

The rearrangement uses TRBV19 and TRBJ2-5; no clear D. The ends were cut back, 3 bases at V and 1 base at J, with 12 bases in the middle. Germline V CDR1 and CDR2: LNHDA, SQIVND (reference sequence). This CDR3 region has 15 residues. The CDR3 region has the DNA TGTGCCAGTAGTATGGAGAAGGTGGCCCAAGAGACCCAGTACTTC. Its protein product is CASSMEKVAQETQYF.

The chain uses TRBV10-1 and TRBJ1-1; D call uncertain. The CDR3 runs to 15 residues. Germline-derived CDR1 and CDR2 are WNHNN and SYGVQD (reference sequence). The V end lost 0 bases, the J end lost 1 base, and 9 bases lay between the germline ends. The CDR3 here is CASSESPPQNTEAFF. The CDR3 coding sequence is TGCGCCAGCAGTGAGTCACCACCCCAGAACACTGAAGCTTTCTTT.

The chain is built from TRBV7-9 and TRBJ2-3, with D maybe TRBD1 (6 bases). CDR1 is SEHNR and CDR2 is FQNEAQ in the germline V gene (reference sequence). The CDR3 is made up of 14 amino acids. V dropped 5 bases and J dropped 4 bases, with 13 bases sitting between them. The CDR3 sequence: CASSQRGTPDTQYF. Written as DNA, the CDR3 is TGTGCCAGCAGCCAAAGGGGGACCCCAGATACGCAGTATTTT.

This chain connects TRBV30 to TRBJ2-5, with 10 positions matching TRBD2. From germline, CDR1 is GTSNPN and CDR2 SVGIG (reference sequence). The CDR3 consists of 15 residues. Trimming cost V 4 bases and J 5 bases; bases outside gene matches: 10. CDR3 loop: CAWTAGLAERETQYF. The CDR3 DNA reads as TGTGCCTGGACCGCAGGACTAGCGGAACGGGAGACCCAGTACTTC.

V usage is TRBV5-4 and J usage is TRBJ1-4; TRBD1 might be the D (5 bases). The germline V gene encodes CDR1 SGHNT and CDR2 YYREEE (reference sequence). This CDR3 has 16 amino acids. V lost 4 bases and J 4 bases, leaving 17 bases between the germline ends. The DNA for the CDR3 is TGTGCCAGCAGCCAAGCCCCGACGGGGGGTAATGAAAAACTGTTTTTT. This codes for CASSQAPTGGNEKLFF.

The chain combines TRBV7-6 with TRBJ2-5; 9 nucleotides match TRBD1. The CDR3 extends over 17 amino acids. The V gene's germline CDR1 is SGHVS and CDR2 FNYEAQ. J was trimmed by 3 bases and V by 5 bases; bases with no gene match: 13. The CDR3 DNA reads TGTGCCAGCAGCCGACTTACATTGACAGGGGGAAAAGAGACCCAGTACTTC. It is translated as CASSRLTLTGGKETQYF.

The V and J genes are TRBV7-2 and TRBJ2-1, with TRBD1 matching over 8 bases. V lost 1 base to trimming and J lost 7 bases; unmatched junction nucleotides: 0. This CDR3 spans 13 amino acids. CDR1 SGHTA and CDR2 FQGNSA come from the germline V gene. This CDR3 reads CASSLGTGNEQFF. DNA for the CDR3: TGTGCCAGCAGCTTAGGGACAGGGAATGAGCAGTTCTTC.

This chain joins TRBV5-1 and TRBJ2-5; 11 nucleotides agree with TRBD2. The V gene's germline CDR1 is SGHRS and CDR2 YFSETQ. V was clipped by 2 bases and J by 3 bases; unmatched bases: 3. The CDR3 is made up of 15 amino acids. In DNA, the CDR3 is TGCGCCAGCAGCTTTAGCGGGAGGGTGGAAGAGACCCAGTACTTC. This codes for CASSFSGRVEETQYF.

This clone was found a few times. The chain uses TRBV6-1 and TRBJ2-2; D gene uncertain. CDR3 length: 13 amino acids. CDR1 and CDR2 from the germline V gene are MNHNS and SASEGT. Trimming removed 8 bases at V and 0 bases at J, with 7 bases between. The CDR3 sequence is CASGVSNTGELFF. The CDR3 DNA is TGTGCCAGCGGCGTCTCGAACACCGGGGAGCTGTTTTTT.

Points on this clone: Mismatch with germline at one junction end may stem from a read error. J is TRBJ2-7 and V is TRBV7-7, with a weak D call TRBD2 (5 bases). Germline CDR1 and CDR2: SSHAT and FNYEAQ (reference sequence). This CDR3 is 15 amino acids long. Written as DNA, the CDR3 is TGTGCTAGCAGCTTAGGACTGACCTACTCCTACGAGCAGTACTTC. It codes for CASSLGLTYSYEQYF.

This chain links TRBV6-4 with TRBJ1-5; D not resolved. Germline V gene data show CDR1 as MRHNA and CDR2 as SNTAGT. Trimming removed 11 bases from V and 4 bases from J, with 12 bases in between. This CDR3 has 12 residues. The CDR3 DNA reads TGTGCCGGCCACGGAGGAAATCAGCCCCAGCATTTT. This codes for CAGHGGNQPQHF.

This clone has just one count. V usage is TRBV7-9 and J usage is TRBJ2-3, with a weak D call TRBD1 (6 bases). V lost 5 bases and J lost 2, with 17 bases in between. The CDR3 contains 16 residues. From germline, CDR1 is SEHNR and CDR2 FQNEAQ (reference sequence). The DNA for the CDR3 is TGTGCCAGCAGCCACCAGGGACACCTTATCACAGATACGCAGTATTTT. Encoded protein: CASSHQGHLITDTQYF. Variable domain in full (rest from reference TRBV7-9 and TRBJ2-3): DTGVSQNPRHKITKRGQNVTFRCDPISEHNRLYWYRQTLGQGPEFLTYFQNEAQLEKSRLLSDRFSAERPKGSFSTLEIQRTEQGDSAMYLCASSHQGHLITDTQYFGPGTRLTVL.

CDR3 DNA sequence: TGTGCCAGCAGCTTTGGAAGCTCCTACGAGCAGTACTTC. It is translated as CASSFGSSYEQYF. This chain uses TRBV11-3 with TRBJ2-7; no definite D call. This CDR3 spans 13 amino acids. Looked up from germline, CDR1 is SGHNT and CDR2 is YENEEA. Trimming pared 3 bases from V and 0 bases from J, leaving 6 bases between.

The chain links TRBV5-5 to TRBJ2-1; 10 positions match TRBD1. Germline V lookup: CDR1 SGHKS, CDR2 YYEKEE (reference sequence). The J segment lost 7 bases and the V segment lost 1 base, leaving 8 bases of the junction unmatched. The CDR3 covers 16 residues. CDR3 sequence reads: CASSLFDRGPNNEQFF. CDR3 nucleotide sequence: TGTGCCAGCAGCTTGTTCGACAGGGGGCCCAATAATGAGCAGTTCTTC.

This chain connects TRBV9 to TRBJ2-7; D is possibly TRBD1 (5 bases). Germline CDR1 is SGDLS and CDR2 is YYNGEE. Between the trimmed V and J ends, which lost 1 base and 1 base, there was a span of 9 bases. The CDR3 is 14 amino acids. CDR3: CASSVQGISYEQYF. The CDR3 nucleotides are TGTGCCAGCAGCGTACAGGGCATTTCCTACGAGCAGTACTTC.

This clone was seen a single time. The genes are TRBV29-1 and TRBJ1-2; unclear D gene. CDR3 size: 13 residues. The germline V and J ends were trimmed by 2 bases and 2 bases, with 9 bases remaining between them. Germline CDR1 and CDR2: SQVTM and ANQGSEA. CDR3 in amino acids: CSVEKEANYGYTF. The CDR3 coding sequence is TGCAGCGTTGAAAAGGAGGCCAACTATGGCTACACCTTC.

The V gene is TRBV4-1, the J gene TRBJ2-7; 7 positions agree with TRBD2. V was clipped by 1 base and J by 2 bases; unmatched bases: 14. CDR3 length: 18 residues. Looked up from germline, CDR1 is MGHRA and CDR2 is YSYEKL. The CDR3 nucleotides are TGCGCCAGCAGCCAAGGCCCCCCACTGGCGGGGGAAACCTACGAGCAGTACTTC. Protein sequence: CASSQGPPLAGETYEQYF.

The rearrangement joins TRBV5-8 to TRBJ2-3, with D possibly TRBD1 on 5 matching bases. Germline lookup yields CDR1 SGHTS and CDR2 YDEGEE. This CDR3 is 16 amino acids long. Trimming removed 4 bases at V and 3 bases at J, with 18 bases between. This CDR3 reads CASSLQQGKLTDTQYF. In DNA, the CDR3 is TGTGCCAGCAGCCTCCAGCAGGGCAAGTTGACAGATACGCAGTATTTT.

This rearrangement joins TRBV7-6 to TRBJ2-3; 8 bases agree with TRBD2. The CDR3 extends over 18 amino acids. Germline CDR1 is SGHVS and CDR2 is FNYEAQ. The ends lost 8 bases at V and 3 bases at J; junction bases unmatched: 19. The CDR3 bases are TGTGCCAGCTTTCCCGGGGGGGTACTAGCGACGTTTACAGATACGCAGTATTTT. It translates to CASFPGGVLATFTDTQYF.

The chain is built from TRBV12-5 and TRBJ2-7, with 9 bases fitting TRBD1. Unmatched junction bases numbered 4, after V lost 1 base and J lost 3 bases. This CDR3 comprises 15 residues. The germline CDR1 and CDR2 sequences are LGHNT and FRNRAP. CDR3: CASGLADRGVYEQYV. In nucleotides, the CDR3 is TGTGCTAGTGGTTTGGCGGACAGGGGCGTCTACGAGCAGTACGTC.

This chain links TRBV27 with TRBJ2-2; maybe TRBD2 (6 bases). Germline loops: CDR1 MNHEY, CDR2 SMNVEV (reference sequence). V lost 3 bases, J lost 4 bases, and 9 bases lay in between. The CDR3 length is 14 residues. The CDR3 region is CASSFARGTGELFF. Here the CDR3 DNA reads TGTGCCAGCAGTTTCGCGCGGGGCACCGGGGAGCTGTTTTTT.